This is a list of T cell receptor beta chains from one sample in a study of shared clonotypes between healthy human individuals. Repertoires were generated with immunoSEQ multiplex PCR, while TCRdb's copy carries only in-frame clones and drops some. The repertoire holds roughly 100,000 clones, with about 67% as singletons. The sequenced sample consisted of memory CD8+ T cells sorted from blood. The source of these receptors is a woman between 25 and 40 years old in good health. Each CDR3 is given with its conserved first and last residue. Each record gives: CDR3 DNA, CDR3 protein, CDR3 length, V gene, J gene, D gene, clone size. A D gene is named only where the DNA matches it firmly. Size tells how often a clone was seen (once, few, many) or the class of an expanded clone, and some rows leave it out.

CDR3nt: TGTGCCAGCAGTTTAGGTGCGGGAGCGCCCTACAATGAGCAGTTCTTC
CDR3aa: CASSLGAGAPYNEQFF
len: 16
v_gene: TRBV28
j_gene: TRBJ2-1
d_gene: TRBD2
abundance: -

CDR3nt: TGTGCCAGCAGTTTCTTGGGTCTGAACACTGAAGCTTTCTTT
CDR3aa: CASSFLGLNTEAFF
len: 14
v_gene: TRBV28
j_gene: TRBJ1-1
d_gene: -
abundance: once

CDR3nt: TGTGCCTGGTCCCCGGCGGTTTCCTACGAGCAGTACTTC
CDR3aa: CAWSPAVSYEQYF
len: 13
v_gene: TRBV30
j_gene: TRBJ2-7
d_gene: -
abundance: -

CDR3nt: TGTGCCAGCAGGCCTCAGGTGGAGAGCAATCAGCCCCAGCATTTT
CDR3aa: CASRPQVESNQPQHF
len: 15
v_gene: TRBV2
j_gene: TRBJ1-5
d_gene: -
abundance: -

CDR3nt: TGTGCCATCAATCTCGAAGATCGCACAGATACGCAGTATTTT
CDR3aa: CAINLEDRTDTQYF
len: 14
v_gene: TRBV10-3
j_gene: TRBJ2-3
d_gene: -
abundance: -

CDR3nt: TGTGCCAGCAGCGCGAGGGGGGGACCGAACACTGAAGCTTTCTTT
CDR3aa: CASSARGGPNTEAFF
len: 15
v_gene: TRBV9
j_gene: TRBJ1-1
d_gene: -
abundance: -

CDR3nt: TGTGCCAGCAGTGGGCAGGGGGCGACCGAGCAGTACTTC
CDR3aa: CASSGQGATEQYF
len: 13
v_gene: TRBV6-5
j_gene: TRBJ2-7
d_gene: TRBD1
abundance: few

CDR3nt: TGTGCCAGCAGTTACCGTGCTACAGGGAATGAAAAACTGTTTTTT
CDR3aa: CASSYRATGNEKLFF
len: 15
v_gene: TRBV6-5
j_gene: TRBJ1-4
d_gene: -
abundance: -

CDR3nt: TGCGCCAGCAGCCACGACGAAGGCCCGACTAGCGGGCTCAGCTACGAGCAGTACTTC
CDR3aa: CASSHDEGPTSGLSYEQYF
len: 19
v_gene: TRBV5-1
j_gene: TRBJ2-7
d_gene: TRBD2
abundance: once

CDR3nt: TGTGCCAGCACCACTCATCCCGGGCCCCAAGCTTTCTTT
CDR3aa: CASTTHPGPQAFF
len: 13
v_gene: TRBV28
j_gene: TRBJ1-1
d_gene: -
abundance: -

CDR3nt: TGTGCCAGCTCTGAGGGGACTAGCGGGTCCGATGAGCAGTTCTTC
CDR3aa: CASSEGTSGSDEQFF
len: 15
v_gene: TRBV6-1
j_gene: TRBJ2-1
d_gene: TRBD2
abundance: -

CDR3nt: TGTGCCAGCAGCGTAGATGGGACAGGGATCTACGAGCAGTACTTC
CDR3aa: CASSVDGTGIYEQYF
len: 15
v_gene: TRBV9
j_gene: TRBJ2-7
d_gene: TRBD1
abundance: -

CDR3nt: TGCGCCAGCAGCCAAGGCTTCTCTACGATAGCTAGGACCTACTCCTACGAGCAGTACTTC
CDR3aa: CASSQGFSTIARTYSYEQYF
len: 20
v_gene: TRBV4-1
j_gene: TRBJ2-7
d_gene: -
abundance: once

CDR3nt: TGTGCCAGCAGTTACAGCCGGGAGGGCTCCTACAATGAGCAGTTCTTC
CDR3aa: CASSYSREGSYNEQFF
len: 16
v_gene: TRBV6-6
j_gene: TRBJ2-1
d_gene: TRBD2
abundance: -